Presented here are 13 T cell receptor beta chains from one specimen sequenced in a study of early T cells in non-severe SARS-CoV-2 infection. TCRdb re-analysed the 5' RACE reads in MiXCR, keeping a single row per CDR3 protein. The sample includes tens of thousands of distinct CDR3 sequences, roughly 8.7% seen only once; the top ten take approximately 4%. The sample in question was whole blood, obtained at baseline. These receptors were taken from an adult who was a healthcare worker with PCR-confirmed SARS-CoV-2 infection or an uninfected control (not recorded which).

The sample holds many counts of this clonotype. The V and J genes are TRBV5-1 and TRBJ2-5; TRBD2 is a possible D gene (5 bases). Germline CDR1 reads SGHRS; CDR2 reads YFSETQ. This CDR3 comprises 15 residues. The V and J ends lost 0 bases and 2 bases respectively, with 11 bases between them. The DNA of the CDR3 is TGCGCCAGCAGCTTGGGCTTGGGAGTACAAGAGACCCAGTACTTC. This codes for CASSLGLGVQETQYF.

The rearrangement joins TRBV7-2 to TRBJ2-3, with a possible D match to TRBD2 (5 bases). Trimming removed 3 bases from V and 10 bases from J, with 17 bases in between. The CDR3 loop spans 14 amino acids. CDR1 and CDR2 from the germline V gene are SGHTA and FQGNSA. CDR3 nucleotides: TGTGCCAGCAGCTTTTCGGCGGGCGGGTCGGCGCAGTATTTT. Residues: CASSFSAGGSAQYF.

This clonotype was recorded many times. At one end the junction does not follow the germline gene, possibly because of a read error. This chain connects TRBV30 to TRBJ1-2; D gene ambiguous. This CDR3 has 11 residues. CDR1 is GTSNPN, CDR2 SVGIG, per germline (reference sequence). CDR3 coding DNA: TGTGCCTGGAGTCAAATGGGTCTCACCCGCTTC. Translation: CAWSQMGLTRF. Combining the CDR3 with reference TRBV30 and TRBJ1-2 gives the whole variable domain SQTIHQWPATLVQPVGSPLSLECTVEGTSNPNLYWYRQAAGRGLQLLFYSVGIGQISSEVPQNLSASRPQDRQFILSSKKLLLSDSGFYLCAWSQMGLTRFGSGTRLTVV.

This clonotype was detected many times. The gene calls are TRBV29-1 and TRBJ2-1; D gene uncertain. V was clipped by 8 bases and J by 7 bases, with 15 bases between them. Looked up from germline, CDR1 is SQVTM and CDR2 is ANQGSEA. The CDR3 totals 12 residues. The CDR3 region is CSPRRLANEQFF. DNA of the CDR3: TGCAGCCCGCGGCGACTCGCTAATGAGCAGTTCTTC.

This clonotype was seen many times. The rearrangement uses TRBV2 and TRBJ2-3, with TRBD1 matching 7 bases. V lost 8 bases to trimming and J lost 1 base; unmatched junction nucleotides: 6. Germline-derived CDR1 and CDR2 are SNHLY and FYNNEI. This CDR3 region has 14 residues. The CDR3 is CASGNRGGTDTQYF. The CDR3 DNA sequence: TGTGCCAGCGGGAACAGGGGAGGCACAGATACGCAGTATTTT.

The chain uses TRBV12-3 or TRBV12-4 and TRBJ2-7; D is perhaps TRBD2 (6 bases). V dropped 4 bases and J dropped 2 bases, with 21 bases sitting between them. The CDR3 runs to 17 residues. CDR3 sequence (DNA): TGTGCCAGCAGTTCCCTCCTGGGCGGGGTCCGACCCTACGAGCAGTACTTC. It yields the protein CASSSLLGGVRPYEQYF.

J is TRBJ1-2 and V is TRBV29-1, with 7 bases that match TRBD1. V trimming: 4 bases; J trimming: 1 base; junction bases outside the gene matches: 9. CDR3 length: 15 residues. Germline CDR1 is SQVTM and CDR2 is ANQGSEA. The CDR3: CSVAPPGQINYGYTF. Written as DNA, the CDR3 is TGCAGCGTTGCCCCTCCGGGACAGATTAACTATGGCTACACCTTC.

The J gene is TRBJ1-5, the V gene TRBV11-2; maybe TRBD1 (6 bases). CDR1 is SGHAT, CDR2 FQNNGV, per germline. CDR3 length: 15 residues. V lost 5 bases, J lost 9 bases, and 20 bases lay in between. This chain's CDR3 is CASSDSLGHRGPQHF. CDR3 sequence (DNA): TGTGCCAGCAGCGATAGCCTGGGACACCGAGGGCCCCAGCATTTT.

This clonotype appeared many times. The V and J genes are TRBV12-3 or TRBV12-4 and TRBJ1-1; no clear D gene. The CDR3 has 12 residues. Deletions cut 3 bases from V and 1 base from J, with 3 bases between. Here the CDR3 reads CASSFRNTEAFF. The DNA for the CDR3 is TGTGCCAGCAGTTTCCGGAACACTGAAGCTTTCTTT.

This clonotype was observed many times. J is TRBJ1-5 and V is TRBV12-2; TRBD1, the table's D call, was not compared with the DNA. TRBV12-2 is deemed a pseudogene. The CDR3 sequence is 16 residues long. This CDR3 reads CASRLVWGQRAQPQHF. For the CDR3, the DNA is TGTGCAAGTCGCTTAGTTTGGGGACAACGGGCCCAGCCCCAGCATTTT.

This rearrangement joins TRBV5-6 to TRBJ2-3; 9 bases match TRBD1. The CDR3 loop spans 16 amino acids. CDR1 is SGHDT and CDR2 is YYEEEE in the germline V gene. Trimming cost V 4 bases and J 2 bases; bases outside gene matches: 8. The CDR3 DNA reads as TGTGCCAGCAGCCAACGAGGGACAGGGTACACAGATACGCAGTATTTT. Translated, it gives CASSQRGTGYTDTQYF. The full variable domain, in which reference TRBV5-6 and TRBJ2-3 provide the parts outside the CDR3, is DAGVTQSPTHLIKTRGQQVTLRCSPKSGHDTVSWYQQALGQGPQFIFQYYEEEERQRGNFPDRFSGHQFPNYSSELNVNALLLGDSALYLCASSQRGTGYTDTQYFGPGTRLTVL.

This clonotype was seen ten or more times. The chain links TRBV27 to TRBJ1-4, with D possibly matching TRBD1 (5 bases). Between the trimmed V and J ends, which lost 2 bases and 2 bases, there was a span of 21 bases. The V gene's germline CDR1 is MNHEY and CDR2 SMNVEV (reference sequence). The CDR3 sequence is 19 residues long. CDR3 sequence: CASSLHPAAQGVTNEKLFF. The CDR3 nucleotides read TGTGCCAGCAGTTTACACCCAGCCGCGCAAGGGGTCACTAATGAAAAACTGTTTTTT.

V is TRBV7-9 and J is TRBJ2-3; 7 nucleotides match TRBD2. Germline values: CDR1 SEHNR, CDR2 FQNEAQ (reference sequence). The V segment lost 5 bases and the J segment 3 bases; nucleotides outside the gene matches: 11. This CDR3 has 16 amino acids. The CDR3 spells CASSPHPTSSTDTQYF. The CDR3 bases are TGTGCCAGCAGCCCACATCCGACTAGCAGTACAGATACGCAGTATTTT. Using reference TRBV7-9 and TRBJ2-3 for the parts outside the CDR3, the full variable domain is DTGVSQNPRHKITKRGQNVTFRCDPISEHNRLYWYRQTLGQGPEFLTYFQNEAQLEKSRLLSDRFSAERPKGSFSTLEIQRTEQGDSAMYLCASSPHPTSSTDTQYFGPGTRLTVL.